One sample yielded the 23 T cell receptor beta chains listed below, sequenced in a study of blood T cell repertoires in COVID-19. The method was immunoSEQ multiplex PCR; TCRdb's version includes in-frame clones alone and lacks a portion of them. The table includes some 200,000 clones, more than 75% detected once. The sequencing input was peripheral blood. The source is a man older than 75 with acute or convalescent COVID-19.

This rearrangement joins TRBV6-8 to TRBJ2-7; 15 nucleotides match TRBD2. CDR1 is MNHGY, CDR2 SAAAGT, per germline. The CDR3 totals 16 residues. Germline trimming cut 4 bases from V and 7 bases from J; bases unmatched to any gene: 8. In DNA, the CDR3 is TGTGCCAGCAGTTTCGGACTAGCGGGAGGGCCGGGAGAGCAGTACGTC. Amino acids: CASSFGLAGGPGEQYV.

This chain connects TRBV28 to TRBJ1-4, with 9 bases fitting TRBD1. This CDR3 region has 14 residues. Germline CDR1 and CDR2: MDHEN and SYDVKM. Trimming cost V 6 bases and J 8 bases; bases outside gene matches: 7. As DNA, the CDR3 is TGTGCCAGCAGCTCCGGGACAGGGCTAGAAAAACTGTTTTTT. Residues: CASSSGTGLEKLFF. The entire variable domain, with the rest obtained from reference TRBV28 and TRBJ1-4, is as follows: DVKVTQSSRYLVKRTGEKVFLECVQDMDHENMFWYRQDPGLGLRLIYFSYDVKMKEKGDIPEGYSVSREKKERFSLILESASTNQTSMYLCASSSGTGLEKLFFGSGTQLSVL.

This chain links TRBV18 with TRBJ2-5, with 11 bases that match TRBD2. This CDR3 is 16 amino acids long. Trimming removed 2 bases from V and 2 bases from J; junction bases left unmatched: 4. From germline, CDR1 is KGHSH and CDR2 LQKENI. CDR3 sequence: CASSPMLAGGQETQYF. CDR3 sequence (DNA): TGTGCCAGCTCACCAATGCTAGCGGGAGGTCAAGAGACCCAGTACTTC.

This chain uses TRBV4-1 with TRBJ2-4; D gene ambiguous. Per the germline V gene, CDR1 is MGHRA and CDR2 is YSYEKL. CDR3 length: 14 residues. V dropped 2 bases and J dropped 3 bases, with 8 bases sitting between them. CDR3 amino acids: CASSQIGGKNIQYF. In nucleotides, the CDR3 is TGCGCCAGCAGCCAAATCGGTGGCAAAAACATTCAGTACTTC.

This clone showed up just once. The chain links TRBV27 to TRBJ2-7; D not certain. CDR3 size: 13 residues. Trimming shortened V by 3 bases and J by 0 bases, and 6 bases separated the two germline ends. Germline V gives CDR1 MNHEY, CDR2 SMNVEV (reference sequence). This CDR3 is CASSFHSSYEQYV. CDR3 bases: TGTGCCAGCAGTTTCCACAGCTCCTACGAGCAGTACGTC.

A few counts support this clone. This chain uses TRBV11-2 with TRBJ2-3; D not resolved. In germline, CDR1 is SGHAT, CDR2 FQNNGV. Trimming stripped 5 bases from V and 2 bases from J, with 2 bases between. This CDR3 spans 11 amino acids. The CDR3 loop is CASSHTDTQYF. CDR3 DNA: TGTGCCAGCAGCCACACAGATACGCAGTATTTT.

The CDR3 here is CASSVLGGETEAFF. CDR3 DNA: TGTGCCAGCAGTGTTCTCGGGGGGGAAACTGAAGCTTTCTTT. J is TRBJ1-1 and V is TRBV2; possibly TRBD1 for D (5 bases). Trimming removed 4 bases from V and 5 bases from J, with 14 bases in between. Germline V gene lookup returns CDR1 SNHLY and CDR2 FYNNEI. The CDR3 length is 14 residues. Drawing the rest from reference TRBV2 and TRBJ1-1, the complete variable domain is EPEVTQTPSHQVTQMGQEVILRCVPISNHLYFYWYRQILGQKVEFLVSFYNNEISEKSEIFDDQFSVERPDGSNFTLKIRSTKLEDSAMYFCASSVLGGETEAFFGQGTRLTVV.

V gene TRBV18 combines with J gene TRBJ2-7; TRBD1 matches at 10 bases. The CDR3 extends over 14 amino acids. CDR1 and CDR2 from the germline V gene are KGHSH and LQKENI. Trimming took 6 bases from V and 7 from J; bases not matched to a gene: 9. Here the CDR3 DNA reads TGTGCCAGCTCCTCAAGGACAGGGGGGGGTGAGCAGTACGTC. Translation: CASSSRTGGGEQYV.

The chain links TRBV7-2 to TRBJ2-5, with 8 bases aligning to TRBD2. CDR3 size: 14 residues. V gave up 4 bases and J gave up 6 bases; unmatched junction bases: 7. The V gene's germline CDR1 is SGHTA and CDR2 FQGNSA. The CDR3 loop is CASSSRTSSQTQYF. In nucleotides, the CDR3 is TGTGCCAGCAGCTCCCGGACTAGCAGCCAGACCCAGTACTTC.

V usage is TRBV7-8 and J usage is TRBJ2-2; D remains unclear. Looked up from germline, CDR1 is SGHVS and CDR2 is FQNEAQ. V was shortened by 2 bases and J by 2 bases, with 9 bases between the two germline ends. The CDR3 spans 15 residues. The CDR3 DNA reads as TGTGCCAGCAGCTTATTACTACTCAACACCGGGGAGCTGTTTTTT. It specifies CASSLLLLNTGELFF.

This clone has just one count. The junction does not match germline at one end; this may be a read error. This chain connects TRBV7-2 to TRBJ2-3, with 10 bases matching TRBD2. Germline CDR1 is SGHTA and CDR2 is FQGNSA. The CDR3 covers 15 residues. This chain's CDR3 is CASSLAGGSTDTQYF. CDR3 nucleotides: TGTGCCAGCAGTTTAGCGGGAGGTTCGACAGATACGCAGTATTTT.

The J gene is TRBJ1-2, the V gene TRBV7-9; no definite D call. Between the trimmed V and J ends, which lost 6 bases and 10 bases, there was a span of 15 bases. The CDR3 loop spans 12 amino acids. CDR1 is SEHNR, CDR2 FQNEAQ, per germline (reference sequence). The CDR3 nucleotides are TGTGCCAGCAGTCCCCCCGGTTTCGACTACACCTTC. Translated: CASSPPGFDYTF.

This clone was picked up a small number of times. This CDR3 is also generated by other DNA sequences in the sample. V is TRBV19 and J is TRBJ2-1; D is perhaps TRBD1 (5 bases). This CDR3 comprises 15 residues. V was trimmed by 5 bases and J by 2 bases, leaving 13 bases between them. The germline V gene has CDR1 LNHDA and CDR2 SQIVND (reference sequence). This CDR3 reads CASSPRDRAYNEQFF. The CDR3 nucleotides are TGTGCCAGTAGTCCCCGAGACAGAGCCTACAATGAGCAGTTCTTC.

The genes are TRBV30 and TRBJ1-3; D perhaps matches TRBD1 (5 bases). V gave up 5 bases and J gave up 4 bases, with 9 bases separating them. This CDR3 is built from 12 residues. CDR1 and CDR2 from the germline V gene are GTSNPN and SVGIG (reference sequence). CDR3 nucleotide sequence: TGTGCCTGGGGGACTATCGGAAACACCATATATTTT. This sequence encodes CAWGTIGNTIYF.

This chain uses TRBV7-8 with TRBJ2-2; 12 nucleotides agree with TRBD2. This CDR3 region has 17 residues. Losses at the gene ends were 5 bases for V and 4 bases for J; bases not matched to a gene: 8. Germline loops: CDR1 SGHVS, CDR2 FQNEAQ. CDR3 sequence: CASSGLAGGPSTGELFF. DNA for the CDR3: TGTGCCAGCAGCGGTCTAGCGGGAGGGCCGAGCACCGGGGAGCTGTTTTTT.

The V call is TRBV7-9, the J call TRBJ2-5; D is uncertain. Germline assignment: CDR1 SEHNR and CDR2 FQNEAQ (reference sequence). Trimming left V 0 bases short and J 5 bases short, with 16 bases between. This CDR3 region has 16 residues. The CDR3 sequence: CASSLAHGSGGETQYF. For the CDR3, the DNA is TGTGCCAGCAGCTTAGCCCACGGCTCGGGTGGGGAGACCCAGTACTTC.

V usage is TRBV12-3 or TRBV12-4 and J usage is TRBJ1-1, with D uncertain. The ends were cut back, 6 bases at V and 0 bases at J, with 8 bases in the middle. The CDR3 loop spans 13 amino acids. CDR3 nucleotide sequence: TGTGCCAGCAGGGAGGGTGTGAACACTGAAGCTTTCTTT. Its translation: CASREGVNTEAFF.

The J gene is TRBJ2-7, the V gene TRBV4-2; 11 bases fit TRBD2. The germline V gene encodes CDR1 LGHNA and CDR2 YNFKEQ. The CDR3 consists of 15 residues. Trimming removed 1 base from V and 4 bases from J; junction bases left unmatched: 3. CDR3 in amino acids: CASSQGTSGFYEQYF. As DNA, the CDR3 is TGTGCCAGCAGCCAAGGGACTAGCGGGTTTTACGAGCAGTACTTC.

This sequence joins TRBV5-4 and TRBJ2-1; 7 nucleotides agree with TRBD2. The CDR3 loop spans 16 amino acids. V lost 1 base, J lost 4 bases, and 8 bases stayed unmatched. Germline CDR1 SGHNT, CDR2 YYREEE (reference sequence). This chain's CDR3 is CASSLKRLAGYNEQFF. CDR3 nucleotide sequence: TGTGCCAGCAGCTTGAAACGACTAGCAGGATACAATGAGCAGTTCTTC. The full variable domain, with the rest looked up from reference TRBV5-4 and TRBJ2-1, is ETGVTQSPTHLIKTRGQQVTLRCSSQSGHNTVSWYQQALGQGPQFIFQYYREEENGRGNFPPRFSGLQFPNYSSELNVNALELDDSALYLCASSLKRLAGYNEQFFGPGTRLTVL.

V is TRBV7-8 and J is TRBJ1-6, with TRBD1 matching over 7 bases. Looked up from germline, CDR1 is SGHVS and CDR2 is FQNEAQ. V shed 5 bases, J shed 7 bases, and the junction held 8 bases outside the gene matches. This CDR3 contains 15 residues. Here the CDR3 DNA reads TGTGCCAGCAGCGCACAGGGGCCCGGGAATTCACCCCTCCACTTT. As protein: CASSAQGPGNSPLHF.

This rearrangement joins TRBV24-1 to TRBJ2-1, with 11 bases lining up with TRBD2. The V segment lost 4 bases and the J segment 6 bases; nucleotides outside the gene matches: 7. Germline CDR1 KGHDR, CDR2 SFDVKD. The CDR3 is 16 residues long. CDR3 sequence reads: CATSDHTSGSGNEQFF. The CDR3 DNA is TGTGCCACCAGTGACCATACTAGCGGGAGCGGCAATGAGCAGTTCTTC.

V and J are TRBV12-5 and TRBJ2-7; D is perhaps TRBD2 (7 bases). The CDR3 is 15 amino acids. Per germline, CDR1 LGHNT and CDR2 FRNRAP. Between the trimmed V and J ends, which lost 9 bases and 1 base, there was a span of 19 bases. The CDR3: CAREGGGGKSYEQYV. The CDR3 DNA is TGTGCTAGAGAAGGGGGAGGGGGAAAATCCTACGAGCAGTACGTC.

The chain uses TRBV5-1 and TRBJ1-2, with D perhaps matching TRBD1 (6 bases). The CDR3 is made up of 13 amino acids. Trimming stripped 0 bases from V and 8 bases from J, with 11 bases between. CDR1 and CDR2 from the germline V gene are SGHRS and YFSETQ. CDR3 loop: CASSLGSGDGYTF. CDR3 nucleotide sequence: TGCGCCAGCAGCTTGGGGTCAGGGGACGGCTACACCTTC.